Shown below are 29 T cell receptor beta chains from a single sample sequenced in a study of regulatory T cells in long-lasting Graves disease. iRepertoire HTBI primers and Arm-PCR of CDR3 regions built TCR beta libraries. TCRdb itself ran the multiplex PCR reads through MiXCR, one entry per CDR3 protein. The table lists under 500,000 distinct CDR3 sequences, about a sixth of them singletons, with roughly 10% in the top ten. Time point noted: newly diagnosed GD, antithyroid drugs for less than 3 months. PBMC-derived RNA was used for the TCR library. These same data were also listed under a study on T cells in Graves' hyperthyroidism and ophthalmopathy.

Sequenced material: peripheral blood mononuclear cells (PBMCs), taken at new diagnosis, from a patient treated with antithyroid drugs. Every receptor here comes from a woman aged 25 to 45 with Graves disease.

V is TRBV6-2 or TRBV6-3 and J is TRBJ1-1; 7 bases align to TRBD1. Germline CDR1 reads MNHEY; CDR2 reads SVGEGT. After removal of 5 bases from V and 3 bases from J, the junction contained 12 bases not matched to a gene. The CDR3 length is 16 residues. Written as DNA, the CDR3 is TGTGCCAGCAGTGAAGCCACAGGGGTAGGCGACACTGAAGCTTTCTTT. This translates into CASSEATGVGDTEAFF.

This clonotype has ten or more counts. The CDR3 protein is CASRGWDSRLVLYTF. The CDR3 coding sequence is TGTGCCAGCAGGGGGTGGGACAGCAGATTAGTTCTCTACACCTTC. The chain has TRBV2 and TRBJ1-2; 7 positions match TRBD1. This CDR3 spans 15 amino acids. Unmatched junction bases numbered 17, after V lost 6 bases and J lost 10 bases. Germline V CDR1 and CDR2: SNHLY, FYNNEI.

This clonotype was detected a few times. The V and J genes are TRBV28 and TRBJ2-5; D may be TRBD1 (5 bases). The V gene lost 7 bases and the J gene lost 2 bases, with 14 bases spanning the gap. CDR3 size: 14 residues. Per the germline V gene, CDR1 is MDHEN and CDR2 is SYDVKM. This CDR3 is CASKLRGQQETQYF. The CDR3 DNA is TGTGCCAGCAAATTAAGGGGCCAGCAAGAGACCCAGTACTTC.

This clonotype was observed at least ten times. The chain employs TRBV2 and TRBJ1-5; possibly TRBD1 for D (5 bases). V lost 3 bases to trimming and J lost 1 base, with 16 bases between them. Germline CDR1 and CDR2: SNHLY and FYNNEI. This CDR3 spans 17 amino acids. CDR3 nucleotide sequence: TGTGCCAGCAGTGAGCTATGGGGTGGGGGAAGCAATCAGCCCCAGCATTTT. It translates to CASSELWGGGSNQPQHF.

This clonotype has just a few counts. The chain carries TRBV6-5 and TRBJ2-5; D could derive from TRBD1 or TRBD2 (6 bases each). Germline CDR1 and CDR2: MNHEY and SVGAGI. The CDR3 totals 17 residues. Trimming removed 2 bases from V and 7 bases from J, with 23 bases in between. CDR3 nucleotide sequence: TGTGCCAGCAGTTACCTAGGCGCGGAGGGGGAGCGCGGGACCCAGTACTTC. It encodes CASSYLGAEGERGTQYF.

This clonotype has ten or more counts. The V gene is TRBV6-1, the J gene TRBJ1-5, with D maybe TRBD1 (5 bases). The V gene's germline CDR1 is MNHNS and CDR2 SASEGT. V gave up 5 bases and J gave up 0 bases, with 11 bases separating them. The CDR3 has 15 residues. CDR3 in amino acids: CASSRRGVSNQPQHF. As DNA, the CDR3 is TGTGCCAGCAGTCGCCGGGGGGTTAGCAATCAGCCCCAGCATTTT.

This clonotype was counted at least ten times. The genes are TRBV6-2 or TRBV6-3 and TRBJ2-3, with a weak D call TRBD2 (6 bases). Trimming took off 4 bases at V and 3 bases at J, with 11 bases between the two ends. Germline values: CDR1 MNHEY, CDR2 SVGEGT. The CDR3 contains 14 residues. The CDR3 spells CASSSASVTDTQYF. The CDR3 DNA is TGTGCCAGCAGTTCGGCTAGCGTAACAGATACGCAGTATTTT.

The chain is built from TRBV6-1 and TRBJ2-5, with no clear D. V was pared by 6 bases and J by 6 bases, with 11 bases between. CDR1 MNHNS and CDR2 SASEGT come from the germline V gene. This CDR3 comprises 12 residues. The CDR3 protein is CASSASQKTQYF. The CDR3 DNA is TGTGCCAGCAGCGCCTCTCAGAAGACCCAGTACTTC.

This clonotype was picked up many times. The chain couples TRBV11-2 to TRBJ2-7; D is undetermined. This CDR3 spans 13 amino acids. Germline loops: CDR1 SGHAT, CDR2 FQNNGV. V was cut by 6 bases and J by 6 bases, with 15 bases left in between. The CDR3 here is CASRIEMRGEQYF. CDR3 sequence (DNA): TGTGCCAGCAGAATCGAGATGAGAGGCGAGCAGTACTTC.

In the case of this clonotype: Since a much larger clone is just one base distant, this may be a read error. Lacking the conserved final phenylalanine or tryptophan, this CDR3 likely reflects a read error. V is TRBV6-2 or TRBV6-3 and J is TRBJ2-7; D is unclear. V lost 6 bases and J lost 0, with 15 bases in between. Germline V gene data show CDR1 as MNHEY and CDR2 as SVGEGT. This CDR3 has 15 residues. The CDR3 loop reads CASSRRSVSSYEQYL. CDR3 nucleotides: TGTGCCAGCAGCCGTCGGTCCGTGAGCTCCTACGAGCAGTACCTC.

This clonotype was counted ten times or more. The rearrangement uses TRBV11-2 and TRBJ2-1; D tentatively reads TRBD1 or TRBD2 (5 bases each). Germline loops: CDR1 SGHAT, CDR2 FQNNGV. The CDR3 is 16 amino acids. Trimming took 5 bases from V and 8 from J, leaving 22 bases between them. The CDR3 nucleotides are TGTGCCAGCAGCCAAGAGGGTCGCAGGGTTGTCGATGAGCAGTTCTTC. Amino acid sequence: CASSQEGRRVVDEQFF. The full variable domain, with the rest looked up from reference TRBV11-2 and TRBJ2-1, is EAGVAQSPRYKIIEKRQSVAFWCNPISGHATLYWYQQILGQGPKLLIQFQNNGVVDDSQLPKDRFSAERLKGVDSTLKIQPAKLEDSAVYLCASSQEGRRVVDEQFFGPGTRLTVL.

This clonotype has ten or more counts. This chain uses TRBV5-4 with TRBJ2-7; a weak D match, TRBD2 (6 bases). Between the trimmed V and J ends, which lost 2 bases and 3 bases, there was a span of 9 bases. This CDR3 region has 13 residues. Germline CDR1 SGHNT, CDR2 YYREEE (reference sequence). The CDR3 here is CASSFGTRYEQYF. The CDR3 nucleotides read TGTGCCAGCAGCTTCGGGACTCGCTACGAGCAGTACTTC.

This clonotype was recorded a few times. The rearrangement links TRBV29-1 to TRBJ2-1; tentatively, D is TRBD2 (6 bases). Germline CDR1 and CDR2: SQVTM and ANQGSEA. Between the trimmed V and J ends, which lost 5 bases and 7 bases, there was a span of 15 bases. This CDR3 is 13 amino acids long. CDR3: CSVSREIRNEQFF. The CDR3 bases are TGCAGCGTTAGCCGGGAGATCAGGAATGAGCAGTTCTTC.

With respect to this clonotype: Sequence at one end of the junction differs from germline and may be a read error. The chain joins TRBV6-2 or TRBV6-3 to TRBJ1-2, with 10 bases aligning to TRBD1. Germline values: CDR1 MNHEY, CDR2 SVGEGT. The CDR3 loop spans 15 amino acids. CDR3 in DNA: TGTGCCAGCAGTCAGGGGACAGGGGCCAACTATAGCTACACCTTC. This encodes CASSQGTGANYSYTF.

In its sample, this clonotype was seen a few times. This rearrangement joins TRBV3-1 to TRBJ2-6; no clear D. Germline assignment: CDR1 LGHDT and CDR2 YNNKEL (reference sequence). Deletions cut 4 bases from V and 0 bases from J, with 7 bases between. CDR3 size: 15 residues. CDR3 sequence reads: CASSLFRSGANVLTF. CDR3 sequence (DNA): TGTGCCAGCAGCCTGTTCCGCTCTGGGGCCAACGTCCTGACTTTC.

This clonotype showed up many times. The CDR3 nucleotides read TGTGCCAGCAGCCTCGACAGGAACTCTGGAAACACCATATATTTT. It translates to CASSLDRNSGNTIYF. The rearrangement joins TRBV27 to TRBJ1-3; D is perhaps TRBD1 (6 bases). V lost 6 bases to trimming and J lost 0 bases, with 12 bases between them. The V gene's germline CDR1 is MNHEY and CDR2 SMNVEV (reference sequence). This CDR3 is 15 amino acids long.

V and J are TRBV4-1 and TRBJ1-4; D not certain. Germline CDR1 MGHRA, CDR2 YSYEKL. V lost 1 base and J lost 3, with 9 bases in between. CDR3 size: 15 residues. CDR3: CASSQVQLANEKLFF. CDR3 DNA: TGCGCCAGCAGCCAAGTTCAGTTGGCTAATGAAAAACTGTTTTTT.

The chain carries TRBV19 and TRBJ2-5, with TRBD2 matching 7 bases. This CDR3 is 11 amino acids long. Losses at the gene ends were 6 bases for V and 7 bases for J; bases not matched to a gene: 2. Germline assignment: CDR1 LNHDA and CDR2 SQIVND (reference sequence). CDR3 loop: CASRWGGTQYF. DNA of the CDR3: TGTGCCAGTAGATGGGGGGGGACCCAGTACTTC. Variable domain in full (rest from reference TRBV19 and TRBJ2-5): DGGITQSPKYLFRKEGQNVTLSCEQNLNHDAMYWYRQDPGQGLRLIYYSQIVNDFQKGDIAEGYSVSREKKESFPLTVTSAQKNPTAFYLCASRWGGTQYFGPGTRLLVL.

At least ten counts were recorded for this clonotype. The chain carries TRBV20-1 and TRBJ1-5; TRBD1 aligns across 11 bases. Germline CDR1 and CDR2: DFQATT and SNEGSKA (reference sequence). CDR3 size: 17 residues. Trimming took 0 bases from V and 7 from J; bases not matched to a gene: 11. The DNA of the CDR3 is TGCAGTGCTAGAGACCGGAGGTGGGGACAGGGGGAACAGCCCCAGCATTTT. This codes for CSARDRRWGQGEQPQHF.

This clonotype was counted many times. The rearrangement joins TRBV27 to TRBJ2-7; 13 nucleotides line up with TRBD2. The CDR3 totals 15 residues. V shed 3 bases and J 6 bases; nucleotides not matched to a gene: 5. The germline gives CDR1 MNHEY, CDR2 SMNVEV (reference sequence). CDR3 nucleotide sequence: TGTGCCAGCAGTTTCAGGACTAGCGGGAGTGGCGAGCAGTACTTC. Protein product: CASSFRTSGSGEQYF.

This clonotype was recorded at least ten times. The V gene is TRBV20-1, the J gene TRBJ2-1; D is uncertain. Germline values: CDR1 DFQATT, CDR2 SNEGSKA (reference sequence). V lost 0 bases, J lost 9 bases, and 12 bases lay in between. CDR3 size: 13 residues. In nucleotides, the CDR3 is TGCAGTGCTAGAGATCTCCTAATCGGTGAGCAGTTCTTC. This translates into CSARDLLIGEQFF.

This clonotype has a count of ten or more. J is TRBJ2-7 and V is TRBV5-1; 10 bases are a match to TRBD2. The germline V gene encodes CDR1 SGHRS and CDR2 YFSETQ. The CDR3 contains 16 residues. The V gene end was trimmed by 6 bases and the J gene end by 1 base; junction bases not matched to a gene: 10. The CDR3 loop is CASTSSGSIRSYEQYF. The CDR3 DNA follows: TGCGCCAGCACGTCTAGCGGGAGTATAAGGTCCTACGAGCAGTACTTC.

This clonotype has just one count. This may come from a read error, since a much larger clone is one base off. CDR3 nucleotides: TGTGCCAGCAGCTTAGATGAGCGGTACAATGAGCAGTTCTTC. Translating it yields CASSLDERYNEQFF. The V call is TRBV13, the J call TRBJ2-1; a possible D gene is TRBD2 (5 bases). V was pared by 1 base and J by 4 bases, with 8 bases between. The CDR3 is 14 amino acids. The germline gives CDR1 PRHDT, CDR2 FYEKMQ (reference sequence).

This clonotype was seen repeatedly, ten times or more. The V gene is TRBV11-2, the J gene TRBJ2-7; 7 nucleotides agree with TRBD2. CDR1 is SGHAT, CDR2 FQNNGV, per germline. V shed 2 bases and J 4 bases; nucleotides not matched to a gene: 8. This CDR3 comprises 15 residues. The CDR3: CASSLLRGSIYEQYF. CDR3 in DNA: TGTGCCAGCAGCTTACTGCGCGGGAGTATTTACGAGCAGTACTTC.

J is TRBJ2-3 and V is TRBV9; 13 bases map to TRBD2. Per germline, CDR1 SGDLS and CDR2 YYNGEE. V trimming: 0 bases; J trimming: 4 bases; junction bases outside the gene matches: 5. CDR3 length equals 17 residues. In DNA, the CDR3 is TGTGCCAGCAGCGTAGAGGGACTAGCGGGAAATTCAGATACGCAGTATTTT. It is translated as CASSVEGLAGNSDTQYF.

V usage is TRBV5-5 and J usage is TRBJ2-1; no reliable D call. The germline V and J ends were trimmed by 4 bases and 0 bases, with 11 bases remaining between them. The CDR3 runs to 15 residues. In germline, CDR1 is SGHKS, CDR2 YYEKEE (reference sequence). As DNA, the CDR3 is TGTGCCAGCAGCGATTTCGCGAGCTCCTACAATGAGCAGTTCTTC. It specifies CASSDFASSYNEQFF.

The chain couples TRBV7-2 to TRBJ2-5; D is unclear. Germline CDR1 reads SGHTA; CDR2 reads FQGNSA. V was cut by 4 bases and J by 5 bases, with 17 bases left in between. CDR3 length: 15 residues. The CDR3 coding sequence is TGTGCCAGCAGCTCAACCGCCGATGCTAGGGAGACCCAGTACTTC. Amino acid sequence: CASSSTADARETQYF. The entire variable domain, with the rest obtained from reference TRBV7-2 and TRBJ2-5, is as follows: GAGVSQSPSNKVTEKGKDVELRCDPISGHTALYWYRQSLGQGLEFLIYFQGNSAPDKSGLPSDRFSAERTGGSVSTLTIQRTQQEDSAVYLCASSSTADARETQYFGPGTRLLVL.

The chain joins TRBV2 to TRBJ1-2; the D is unclear. The V end lost 7 bases, the J end lost 5 bases, and 11 bases lay between the germline ends. Germline loops: CDR1 SNHLY, CDR2 FYNNEI. The CDR3 sequence is 12 residues long. The DNA for the CDR3 is TGTGCCAGCACCCCTGACGGATATGGCTACACCTTC. It is translated as CASTPDGYGYTF.

This clonotype has ten or more counts. The chain carries TRBV5-1 and TRBJ2-2, with 8 bases identical to TRBD1. J was trimmed by 2 bases and V by 4 bases; bases with no gene match: 7. Germline V gene sequence: CDR1 SGHRS, CDR2 YFSETQ. The CDR3 is 16 amino acids. The CDR3 is CASSRGQVRNTGELFF. In DNA, the CDR3 is TGCGCCAGCAGCCGGGGACAGGTCCGCAACACCGGGGAGCTGTTTTTT.